These 2 T cell receptor beta chains came from one sample sequenced in a study of T cells in Graves' hyperthyroidism and ophthalmopathy. Authors of the study amplified TCR beta CDR3 regions from RNA transcripts. The primer set for the first-round RT-PCR of the TCR CDR3 was HTBI. One entry per CDR3 protein, called by TCRdb with MiXCR from the multiplex PCR reads. Among hundreds of thousands of distinct CDR3 sequences listed, around a third were seen once. Sequencing input: blood. Source of these receptors: a woman in her thirties or forties with Graves' hyperthyroidism.

This clonotype was counted only a few times. At one boundary the junction diverges from the germline segment, which might be a read error. V gene TRBV7-2 combines with J gene TRBJ1-5; D is possibly TRBD1 (5 bases). Per the germline V gene, CDR1 is SGHTA and CDR2 is FQGNSA. This CDR3 is built from 15 residues. CDR3 loop: CASSQLIGGNQPQHF. The CDR3 nucleotides are TGCGCCAGCAGCCAATTGATCGGGGGTAATCAGCCCCAGCATTTT. Full variable domain (rest looked up from reference TRBV7-2 and TRBJ1-5): GAGVSQSPSNKVTEKGKDVELRCDPISGHTALYWYRQSLGQGLEFLIYFQGNSAPDKSGLPSDRFSAERTGGSVSTLTIQRTQQEDSAVYLCASSQLIGGNQPQHFGDGTRLSIL.

The gene calls are TRBV20-1 and TRBJ1-5; weak D call: TRBD1 (6 bases). This CDR3 contains 14 residues. Germline V gene data show CDR1 as DFQATT and CDR2 as SNEGSKA (reference sequence). V lost 1 base and J lost 5, with 12 bases in between. CDR3 DNA sequence: TGCAGTGCTAGAGTCCCAGGGGATTATCAGCCCCAGCATTTT. It specifies CSARVPGDYQPQHF.